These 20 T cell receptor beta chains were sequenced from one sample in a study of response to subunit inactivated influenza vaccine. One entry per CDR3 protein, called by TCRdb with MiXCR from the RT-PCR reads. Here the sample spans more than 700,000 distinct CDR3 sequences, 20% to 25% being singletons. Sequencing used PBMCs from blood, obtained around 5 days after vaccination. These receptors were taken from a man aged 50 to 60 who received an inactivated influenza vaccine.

The CDR3 nucleotides are TGTGCCAGCAGCTTGGCCTGGGACAGCCGCTATGGCTACACCTTC. It specifies CASSLAWDSRYGYTF. The chain uses TRBV5-5 and TRBJ1-2; 7 bases are a match to TRBD1. The CDR3 spans 15 residues. V shed 0 bases, J shed 4 bases, and the junction held 6 bases outside the gene matches. Germline V gives CDR1 SGHKS, CDR2 YYEKEE (reference sequence).

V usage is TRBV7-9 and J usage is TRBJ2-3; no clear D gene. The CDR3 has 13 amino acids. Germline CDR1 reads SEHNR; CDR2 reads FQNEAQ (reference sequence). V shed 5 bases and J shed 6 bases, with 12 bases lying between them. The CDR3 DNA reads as TGTGCCAGCAGCATACAACTCGGGGATACGCAGTATTTT. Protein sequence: CASSIQLGDTQYF.

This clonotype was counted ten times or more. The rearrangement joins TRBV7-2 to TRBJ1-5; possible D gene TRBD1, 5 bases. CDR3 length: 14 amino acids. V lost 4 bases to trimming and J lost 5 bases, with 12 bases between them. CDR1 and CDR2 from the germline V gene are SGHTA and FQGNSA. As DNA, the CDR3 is TGTGCCAGCAGCTCAATCGGGGGATATCAGCCCCAGCATTTT. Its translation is CASSSIGGYQPQHF.

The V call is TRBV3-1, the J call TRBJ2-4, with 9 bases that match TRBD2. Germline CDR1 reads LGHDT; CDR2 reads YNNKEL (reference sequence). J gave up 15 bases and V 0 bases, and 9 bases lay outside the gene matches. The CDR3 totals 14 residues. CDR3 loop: CASSQDISLAGLYF. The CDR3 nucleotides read TGTGCCAGCAGCCAAGATATCAGCCTAGCGGGGTTGTACTTC. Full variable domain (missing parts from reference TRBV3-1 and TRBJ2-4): DTAVSQTPKYLVTQMGNDKSIKCEQNLGHDTMYWYKQDSKKFLKIMFSYNNKELIINETVPNRFSPKSPDKAHLNLHINSLELGDSAVYFCASSQDISLAGLYFGAGTRLSVL.

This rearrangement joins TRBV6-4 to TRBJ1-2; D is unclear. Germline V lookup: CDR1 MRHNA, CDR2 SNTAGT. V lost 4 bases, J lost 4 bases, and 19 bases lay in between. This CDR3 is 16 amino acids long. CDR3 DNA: TGTGCCAGCAGTGTTAGTCAGGCGACGCCGAGCTATGGCTACACCTTC. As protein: CASSVSQATPSYGYTF.

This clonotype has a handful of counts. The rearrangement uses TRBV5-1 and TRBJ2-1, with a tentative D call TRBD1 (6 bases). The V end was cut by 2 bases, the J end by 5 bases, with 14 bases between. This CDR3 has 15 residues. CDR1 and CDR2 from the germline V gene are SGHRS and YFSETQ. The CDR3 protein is CASSLTTGHNNEQFF. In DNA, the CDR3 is TGCGCCAGCAGCTTAACGACGGGACATAACAATGAGCAGTTCTTC.

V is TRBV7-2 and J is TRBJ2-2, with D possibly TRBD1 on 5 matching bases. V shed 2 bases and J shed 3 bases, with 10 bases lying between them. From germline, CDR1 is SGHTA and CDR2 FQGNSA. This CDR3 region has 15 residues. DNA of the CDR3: TGTGCCAGCAGCTTAAGTCAGGGCTACACCGGGGAGCTGTTTTTT. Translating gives CASSLSQGYTGELFF.

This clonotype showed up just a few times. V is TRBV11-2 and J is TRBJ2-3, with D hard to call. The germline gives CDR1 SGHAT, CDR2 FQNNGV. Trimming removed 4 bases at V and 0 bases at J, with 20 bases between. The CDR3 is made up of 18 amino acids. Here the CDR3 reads CASSSRPRRVTSTDTQYF. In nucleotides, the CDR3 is TGTGCCAGCAGCTCCCGACCTCGTCGAGTCACTAGCACAGATACGCAGTATTTT.

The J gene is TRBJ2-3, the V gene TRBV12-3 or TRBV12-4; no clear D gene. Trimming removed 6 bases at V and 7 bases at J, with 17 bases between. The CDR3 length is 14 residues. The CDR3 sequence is CASSLLETLNTQYF. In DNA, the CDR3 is TGTGCCAGCAGCTTACTTGAAACCCTTAATACGCAGTATTTT.

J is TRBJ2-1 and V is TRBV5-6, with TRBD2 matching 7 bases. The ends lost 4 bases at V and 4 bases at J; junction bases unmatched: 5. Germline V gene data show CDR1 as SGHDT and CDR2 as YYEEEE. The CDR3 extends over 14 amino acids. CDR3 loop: CASSPWTSYNEQFF. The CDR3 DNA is TGTGCCAGCAGCCCATGGACTAGTTACAATGAGCAGTTCTTC. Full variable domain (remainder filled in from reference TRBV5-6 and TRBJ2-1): DAGVTQSPTHLIKTRGQQVTLRCSPKSGHDTVSWYQQALGQGPQFIFQYYEEEERQRGNFPDRFSGHQFPNYSSELNVNALLLGDSALYLCASSPWTSYNEQFFGPGTRLTVL.

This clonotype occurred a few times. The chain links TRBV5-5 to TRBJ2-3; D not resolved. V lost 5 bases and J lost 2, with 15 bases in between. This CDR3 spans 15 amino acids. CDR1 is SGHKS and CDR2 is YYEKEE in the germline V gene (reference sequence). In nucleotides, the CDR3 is TGTGCCAGCAGGCCCGGGCAGCAAAACACAGATACGCAGTATTTT. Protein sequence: CASRPGQQNTDTQYF.

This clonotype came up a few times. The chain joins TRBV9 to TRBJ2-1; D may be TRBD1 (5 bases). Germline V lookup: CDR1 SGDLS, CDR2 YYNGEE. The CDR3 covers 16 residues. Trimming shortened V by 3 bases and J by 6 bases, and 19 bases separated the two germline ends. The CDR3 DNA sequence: TGTGCCAGCAGCGCAGCACAAGGGGCAGCTCTCAATGAGCAGTTCTTC. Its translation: CASSAAQGAALNEQFF.

CDR3 DNA sequence: TGTGCCAGCAGCGTAGGAAATAGCGGGAGAAATGAGCAGTTCTTC. Its translation is CASSVGNSGRNEQFF. V is TRBV9 and J is TRBJ2-1; TRBD2 matches 9 bases. V gave up 0 bases and J gave up 7 bases; unmatched junction bases: 5. Germline CDR1 and CDR2: SGDLS and YYNGEE. CDR3 length equals 15 residues.

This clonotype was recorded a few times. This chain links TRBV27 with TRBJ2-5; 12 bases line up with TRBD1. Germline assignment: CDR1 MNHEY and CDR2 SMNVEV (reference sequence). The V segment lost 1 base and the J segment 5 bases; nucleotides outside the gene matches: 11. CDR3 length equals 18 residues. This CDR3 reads CASSLWGTGGAVRETQYF. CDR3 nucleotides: TGTGCCAGCAGTTTATGGGGGACAGGGGGCGCGGTGAGGGAGACCCAGTACTTC.

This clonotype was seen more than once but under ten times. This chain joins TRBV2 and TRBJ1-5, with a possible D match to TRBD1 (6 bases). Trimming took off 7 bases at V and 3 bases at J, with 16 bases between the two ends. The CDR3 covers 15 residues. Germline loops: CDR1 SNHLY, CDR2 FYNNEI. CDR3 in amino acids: CASTYKGQFNQPQHF. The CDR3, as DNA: TGTGCCAGCACCTATAAAGGACAGTTCAATCAGCCCCAGCATTTT.

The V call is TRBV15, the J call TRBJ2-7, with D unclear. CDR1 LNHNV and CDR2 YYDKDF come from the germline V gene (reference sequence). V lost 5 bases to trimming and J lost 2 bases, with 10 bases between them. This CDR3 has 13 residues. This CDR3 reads CATSPDKTYEQYF. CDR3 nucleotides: TGTGCCACCAGCCCCGATAAAACCTACGAGCAGTACTTC. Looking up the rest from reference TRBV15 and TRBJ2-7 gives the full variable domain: DAMVIQNPRYQVTQFGKPVTLSCSQTLNHNVMYWYQQKSSQAPKLLFHYYDKDFNNEADTPDNFQSRRPNTSFCFLDIRSPGLGDTAMYLCATSPDKTYEQYFGPGTRLTVT.

The CDR3 here is CSVEGGFSYNEQFF. CDR3 DNA sequence: TGCAGCGTTGAAGGTGGTTTCTCCTACAATGAGCAGTTCTTC. V and J are TRBV29-1 and TRBJ2-1; D unresolved. The germline V and J ends were trimmed by 1 base and 0 bases, with 7 bases remaining between them. Germline CDR1 is SQVTM and CDR2 is ANQGSEA. This CDR3 region has 14 residues.

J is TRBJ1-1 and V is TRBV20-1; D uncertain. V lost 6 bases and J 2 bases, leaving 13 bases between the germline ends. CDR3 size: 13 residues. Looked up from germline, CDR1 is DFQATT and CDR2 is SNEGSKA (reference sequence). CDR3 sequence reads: CSAKTGGNTEAFF. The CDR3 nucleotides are TGCAGTGCAAAGACCGGCGGAAACACTGAAGCTTTCTTT.

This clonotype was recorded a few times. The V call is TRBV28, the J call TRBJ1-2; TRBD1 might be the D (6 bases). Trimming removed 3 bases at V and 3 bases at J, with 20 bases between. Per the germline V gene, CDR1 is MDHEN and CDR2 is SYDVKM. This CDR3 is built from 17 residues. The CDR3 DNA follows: TGTGCCAGCAGTTTGTTAGGGCAGGGGAATATTTACTATGGCTACACCTTC. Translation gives CASSLLGQGNIYYGYTF.

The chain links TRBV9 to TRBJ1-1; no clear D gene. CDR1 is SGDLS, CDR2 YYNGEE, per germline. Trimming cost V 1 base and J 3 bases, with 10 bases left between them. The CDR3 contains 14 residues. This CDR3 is CASSVHVLDTEAFF. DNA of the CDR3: TGTGCCAGCAGCGTACACGTTCTTGACACTGAAGCTTTCTTT.